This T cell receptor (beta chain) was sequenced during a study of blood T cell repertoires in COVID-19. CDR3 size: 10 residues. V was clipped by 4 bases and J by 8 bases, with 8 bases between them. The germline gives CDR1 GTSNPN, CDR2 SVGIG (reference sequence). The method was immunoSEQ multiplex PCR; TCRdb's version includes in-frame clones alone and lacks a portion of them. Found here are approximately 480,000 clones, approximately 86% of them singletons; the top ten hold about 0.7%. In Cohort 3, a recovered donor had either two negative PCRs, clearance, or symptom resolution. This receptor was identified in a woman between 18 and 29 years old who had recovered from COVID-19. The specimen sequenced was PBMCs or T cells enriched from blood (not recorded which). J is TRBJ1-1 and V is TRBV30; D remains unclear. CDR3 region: CAWTRIEAFF. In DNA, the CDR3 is TGTGCCTGGACGCGGATCGAAGCTTTCTTT.